A single sample is the source of the 11 T cell receptor beta chains below, sequenced in a study of CXCR3-negative and CXCR3-positive naive CD8 T cells. The TRB cDNA libraries were prepared by 5' RACE with UMI labels. With the 5' RACE reads reprocessed, TCRdb shows one record per CDR3 protein and no DNA. The specimen's table records 90,000 to 95,000 distinct CDR3 sequences. Source material: naive CXCR3- CD8+ T cells from blood. The sample's subset: CD45RO-CCR7+CD27+CD95- naive CD8+ T cells lacking CXCR3 (TNR3-). The receptors originated from a human donor in good health. Some clones in this sample may be carry-over from other donors' samples.

This rearrangement joins TRBV7-9 to TRBJ1-3; the D gene TCRdb calls, TRBD1, cannot be checked with no DNA. Germline V CDR1 and CDR2: SEHNR, FQNEAQ (reference sequence). This CDR3 has 19 amino acids. The chain's CDR3 is CASSLVDSLWERTGNTIYF.

The V call is TRBV4-3, the J call TRBJ2-2; no DNA is available, so the TRBD1 call from TCRdb remains unchecked. Germline CDR1 and CDR2: LGHNA and YSLEER. This CDR3 is built from 15 residues. CDR3: CASSLDRGRAGELFF.

V gene TRBV19 combines with J gene TRBJ1-5; as DNA is missing, the TRBD1 call by TCRdb cannot be tested. The germline gives CDR1 LNHDA, CDR2 SQIVND (reference sequence). The CDR3 totals 13 residues. The CDR3 is CASSPGPQQPQHF.

The chain combines TRBV11-2 with TRBJ2-7; the D gene TCRdb calls, TRBD1, cannot be checked with no DNA. The CDR3 runs 14 residues. Germline CDR1 reads SGHAT; CDR2 reads FQNNGV. This CDR3 reads CASSSPQGSYEQYF.

The gene calls are TRBV29-1 and TRBJ2-7; no DNA is available, so the TRBD1 call from TCRdb remains unchecked. The germline V gene has CDR1 SQVTM and CDR2 ANQGSEA. This CDR3 comprises 14 residues. Here the CDR3 reads CSVVGLGVPYEQYF.

The chain has TRBV20-1 and TRBJ2-3; TCRdb's assignment of TRBD1 cannot be checked, as there is no DNA. This CDR3 comprises 12 residues. CDR1 and CDR2 (germline): DFQATT, SNEGSKA (reference sequence). The CDR3 reads CSARDEGNTQYF.

The chain employs TRBV5-1 and TRBJ2-7; there is no DNA to check the TCRdb D call of TRBD1. The germline gives CDR1 SGHRS, CDR2 YFSETQ. The CDR3 spans 13 residues. The CDR3: CASSLENRYEQYF.

The V gene is TRBV11-2, the J gene TRBJ2-1; TCRdb indicates TRBD2, and absent DNA this call remains unverified. Germline-derived CDR1 and CDR2 are SGHAT and FQNNGV. The CDR3 has 16 residues. The CDR3 reads CASSLGRLTRNNEQFF.

The V call is TRBV7-9, the J call TRBJ2-7; the D call of TRBD2 rests on TCRdb alone, since no DNA is present to check it. Per the germline V gene, CDR1 is SEHNR and CDR2 is FQNEAQ (reference sequence). The CDR3 extends over 14 amino acids. This CDR3 reads CASSSQGLAGVRYF.

V gene TRBV7-9 combines with J gene TRBJ2-5. Germline V gene data show CDR1 as SEHNR and CDR2 as FQNEAQ (reference sequence). The CDR3 extends over 14 amino acids. CDR3 sequence: CASSIRQAQETQYF.

The chain has TRBV6-2 or TRBV6-3 and TRBJ2-7; TCRdb designates TRBD1, a call that cannot be tested without DNA. The CDR3 runs to 13 residues. In germline, CDR1 is MNHEY, CDR2 SVGEGT. The CDR3 sequence is CASSSGQIYEQYF.